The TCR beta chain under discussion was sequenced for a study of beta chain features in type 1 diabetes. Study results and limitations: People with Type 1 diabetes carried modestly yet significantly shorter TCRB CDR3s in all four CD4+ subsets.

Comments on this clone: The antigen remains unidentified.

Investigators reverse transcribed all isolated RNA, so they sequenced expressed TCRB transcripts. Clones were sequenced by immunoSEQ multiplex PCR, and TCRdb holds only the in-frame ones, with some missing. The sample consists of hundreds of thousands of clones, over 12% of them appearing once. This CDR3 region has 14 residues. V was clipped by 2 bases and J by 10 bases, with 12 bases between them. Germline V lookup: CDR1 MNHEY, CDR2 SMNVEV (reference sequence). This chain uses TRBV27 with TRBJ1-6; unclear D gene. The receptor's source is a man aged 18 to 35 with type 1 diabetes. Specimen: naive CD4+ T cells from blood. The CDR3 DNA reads TGTGCCAGCAGTTTAACGGGAAAAGGGTCACCCCTCCACTTT. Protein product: CASSLTGKGSPLHF.